A single sample gave rise to the 24 T cell receptor beta chains below, sequenced in a study of blood T cell repertoires in COVID-19. The protocol was immunoSEQ multiplex PCR, while the TCRdb copy is restricted to in-frame clones and leaves out a portion. There are roughly 100,000 clones in the sample; 71% occur only once, and approximately 0.9% lies in the top ten. What was sequenced was peripheral blood. The receptor source for this set is a human donor with acute or convalescent COVID-19. The donor label of this sample is uncertain.

This clone appeared once. The rearrangement joins TRBV28 to TRBJ2-5; 8 bases line up with TRBD2. The CDR3 loop spans 15 amino acids. V trimming: 6 bases; J trimming: 1 base; junction bases outside the gene matches: 7. Germline V gene data show CDR1 as MDHEN and CDR2 as SYDVKM. The CDR3 DNA is TGTGCCAGCAGCCCCCCGGGGGGGCCCCAAGAGACCCAGTACTTC. Its protein product is CASSPPGGPQETQYF.

This clone has more than one count but fewer than ten. The chain combines TRBV2 with TRBJ1-4; perhaps TRBD1 as D (6 bases). Trimming left V 4 bases short and J 8 bases short, with 32 bases between. The CDR3 sequence is 20 residues long. Germline CDR1 is SNHLY and CDR2 is FYNNEI. The CDR3 DNA reads as TGTGCCAGCAGTGCCCCAAAGAGGGGGGGAGCCGCTACCAAACGCGAAAAACTGTTTTTT. Residues: CASSAPKRGGAATKREKLFF. Supplemented by reference TRBV2 and TRBJ1-4, the full variable domain reads EPEVTQTPSHQVTQMGQEVILRCVPISNHLYFYWYRQILGQKVEFLVSFYNNEISEKSEIFDDQFSVERPDGSNFTLKIRSTKLEDSAMYFCASSAPKRGGAATKREKLFFGSGTQLSVL.

The chain recombines TRBV19 with TRBJ1-1; D perhaps matches TRBD1 (5 bases). There are 14 residues in the CDR3. Germline CDR1 LNHDA, CDR2 SQIVND (reference sequence). The V gene lost 2 bases and the J gene lost 1 base, with 8 bases spanning the gap. In DNA, the CDR3 is TGTGCCAGTAGTATAAGGGGCCAGAACACTGAAGCTTTCTTT. It translates to CASSIRGQNTEAFF. Filled out from reference TRBV19 and TRBJ1-1, the complete variable domain reads DGGITQSPKYLFRKEGQNVTLSCEQNLNHDAMYWYRQDPGQGLRLIYYSQIVNDFQKGDIAEGYSVSREKKESFPLTVTSAQKNPTAFYLCASSIRGQNTEAFFGQGTRLTVV.

The V call is TRBV28, the J call TRBJ1-2; D remains unclear. Germline values: CDR1 MDHEN, CDR2 SYDVKM. The CDR3 contains 14 residues. Trimming took off 7 bases at V and 0 bases at J, with 12 bases between the two ends. CDR3 DNA sequence: TGTGCCAGCACCGAACCGGGATCTAACTATGGCTACACCTTC. Its translation: CASTEPGSNYGYTF.

The chain combines TRBV15 with TRBJ1-4, with 8 bases lining up with TRBD1. Germline V gives CDR1 LNHNV, CDR2 YYDKDF (reference sequence). CDR3 length: 16 residues. Trimming cost V 0 bases and J 7 bases; bases outside gene matches: 7. The CDR3 coding sequence is TGTGCCACCAGCAGAGAGGCGGCGACAGGGGCTGAAAAACTGTTTTTT. Translating gives CATSREAATGAEKLFF. Drawing the rest from reference TRBV15 and TRBJ1-4, the complete variable domain is DAMVIQNPRYQVTQFGKPVTLSCSQTLNHNVMYWYQQKSSQAPKLLFHYYDKDFNNEADTPDNFQSRRPNTSFCFLDIRSPGLGDTAMYLCATSREAATGAEKLFFGSGTQLSVL.

This clone appeared once. The rearrangement links TRBV2 to TRBJ2-1, with TRBD1 matching over 10 bases. Germline lookup yields CDR1 SNHLY and CDR2 FYNNEI. V was pared by 2 bases and J by 0 bases, with 7 bases of the junction left unmatched. The CDR3 is made up of 18 amino acids. In DNA, the CDR3 is TGTGCCAGCAGTGAATTGGGGGACAGGGGCTACTCCTACAATGAGCAGTTCTTC. Translating it yields CASSELGDRGYSYNEQFF.

This sequence joins TRBV27 and TRBJ2-7; the match to TRBD2 covers 11 bases. The V gene's germline CDR1 is MNHEY and CDR2 SMNVEV (reference sequence). The CDR3 has 13 residues. After removal of 4 bases from V and 6 bases from J, the junction contained 2 bases not matched to a gene. DNA for the CDR3: TGTGCCAGCAGTTCACTAGCGGGGGTCGAGCAGTACTTC. This translates into CASSSLAGVEQYF.

The chain uses TRBV3-1 (or the pseudogene TRBV3-2) and TRBJ1-1; 7 bases agree with TRBD1. J gave up 5 bases and V 8 bases, and 8 bases lay outside the gene matches. The CDR3 extends over 13 amino acids. In germline, CDR1 is LGHDT, CDR2 YNNKEL (reference sequence). This CDR3 reads CASGMTGWTEAFF. DNA for the CDR3: TGTGCCAGCGGGATGACAGGGTGGACTGAAGCTTTCTTT.

The V gene is TRBV5-1, the J gene TRBJ1-1; the D gene is possibly TRBD1 (5 bases). Germline-derived CDR1 and CDR2 are SGHRS and YFSETQ. The CDR3 runs 15 residues. V was shortened by 0 bases and J by 1 base, with 10 bases between the two germline ends. In nucleotides, the CDR3 is TGCGCCAGCAGCTTGGAGGGGTTGGGGAACACTGAAGCTTTCTTT. It specifies CASSLEGLGNTEAFF.

This clone turned up a few times. The chain joins TRBV4-1 to TRBJ1-5; D gene uncertain. Trimming left V 0 bases short and J 1 base short, with 13 bases between. The CDR3 sequence is 17 residues long. CDR1 is MGHRA, CDR2 YSYEKL, per germline. The DNA of the CDR3 is TGCGCCAGCAGCCAAGATCTTTCCAGGCCCAGCAATCAGCCCCAGCATTTT. This sequence encodes CASSQDLSRPSNQPQHF.

The rearrangement links TRBV7-9 to TRBJ1-1, with D maybe TRBD1 (6 bases). Per germline, CDR1 SEHNR and CDR2 FQNEAQ (reference sequence). The CDR3 length is 14 residues. V was clipped by 1 base and J by 2 bases, with 8 bases between them. CDR3 amino acids: CASSLVQGNTEAFF. CDR3 nucleotide sequence: TGTGCCAGCAGCTTAGTACAGGGAAACACTGAAGCTTTCTTT.

The V gene is TRBV29-1, the J gene TRBJ1-1, with 10 bases that match TRBD1. Trimming removed 5 bases from V and 4 bases from J; junction bases left unmatched: 7. Germline-derived CDR1 and CDR2 are SQVTM and ANQGSEA. This CDR3 has 14 amino acids. The CDR3 sequence: CSVIGQGVVTEAFF. As DNA, the CDR3 is TGCAGCGTTATTGGACAGGGGGTTGTCACTGAAGCTTTCTTT. Complete variable domain (other parts from reference TRBV29-1 and TRBJ1-1): SAVISQKPSRDICQRGTSLTIQCQVDSQVTMMFWYRQQPGQSLTLIATANQGSEATYESGFVIDKFPISRPNLTFSTLTVSNMSPEDSSIYLCSVIGQGVVTEAFFGQGTRLTVV.

The chain recombines TRBV19 with TRBJ2-1; 11 nucleotides agree with TRBD2. Germline-derived CDR1 and CDR2 are LNHDA and SQIVND (reference sequence). V was clipped by 5 bases and J by 8 bases; unmatched bases: 11. This CDR3 has 16 residues. The CDR3 region is CASSGYSGGARDEQFF. The CDR3 nucleotides read TGTGCCAGTAGTGGTTATAGCGGGGGGGCCCGAGATGAGCAGTTCTTC.

The chain couples TRBV5-1 to TRBJ2-7; weak D call: TRBD2 (5 bases). The CDR3 length is 15 residues. Trimming cost V 7 bases and J 3 bases, with 20 bases left between them. Germline-derived CDR1 and CDR2 are SGHRS and YFSETQ. CDR3: CASGGSAASGYEQYF. CDR3 bases: TGCGCCAGCGGAGGAAGTGCGGCTAGTGGCTACGAGCAGTACTTC.

The chain has TRBV19 and TRBJ2-1; D call uncertain. This CDR3 has 13 residues. Per germline, CDR1 LNHDA and CDR2 SQIVND (reference sequence). V lost 8 bases and J 0 bases, leaving 8 bases between the germline ends. The CDR3 coding sequence is TGTGCCAGTTCCCAGTCCTCCTACAATGAGCAGTTCTTC. Its protein product is CASSQSSYNEQFF.

The V and J genes are TRBV15 and TRBJ1-1; weak D call: TRBD1 (5 bases). Germline V lookup: CDR1 LNHNV, CDR2 YYDKDF (reference sequence). Trimming removed 1 base from V and 0 bases from J, with 9 bases in between. This CDR3 has 15 residues. The DNA for the CDR3 is TGTGCCACCAGCAGAGTAGGGGCTCTGAACACTGAAGCTTTCTTT. Translating it yields CATSRVGALNTEAFF.

The V call is TRBV28, the J call TRBJ2-2; TRBD2 matches 8 bases. The CDR3 is 17 amino acids. Unmatched junction bases numbered 10, after V lost 5 bases and J lost 2 bases. Germline V gene lookup returns CDR1 MDHEN and CDR2 SYDVKM. The CDR3, as DNA: TGTGCCAGCAGTCCCCTAGACGGGGGGGGTAACACCGGGGAGCTGTTTTTT. Encoded protein: CASSPLDGGGNTGELFF.

The V call is TRBV11-2, the J call TRBJ2-1, with 7 bases identical to TRBD2. Germline CDR1 reads SGHAT; CDR2 reads FQNNGV. The CDR3 consists of 14 residues. With 7 bases clipped from V and 8 bases from J, the junction kept 11 bases outside the gene matches. In DNA, the CDR3 is TGTGCCAGCAAAAGGGACTATACCAACGATGAGCAGTTCTTC. Protein sequence: CASKRDYTNDEQFF.

The gene calls are TRBV28 and TRBJ1-5, with a tentative D call TRBD1 (6 bases). V was shortened by 3 bases and J by 6 bases, with 18 bases between the two germline ends. This CDR3 spans 16 amino acids. The germline V gene has CDR1 MDHEN and CDR2 SYDVKM. The CDR3 reads CASSFATRGASQPQHF. The CDR3, as DNA: TGTGCCAGCAGTTTTGCTACTCGGGGGGCTAGTCAGCCCCAGCATTTT. The entire variable domain, with the rest obtained from reference TRBV28 and TRBJ1-5, is as follows: DVKVTQSSRYLVKRTGEKVFLECVQDMDHENMFWYRQDPGLGLRLIYFSYDVKMKEKGDIPEGYSVSREKKERFSLILESASTNQTSMYLCASSFATRGASQPQHFGDGTRLSIL.

The chain uses TRBV5-1 and TRBJ2-2, with 10 bases that match TRBD2. This CDR3 is built from 17 residues. CDR1 and CDR2 (germline): SGHRS, YFSETQ. The J segment lost 3 bases and the V segment lost 2 bases, leaving 7 bases of the junction unmatched. The CDR3 nucleotides read TGCGCCAGCAGCTTTAGTCCTAGCGGGGGTGACACCGGGGAGCTGTTTTTT. Amino acids: CASSFSPSGGDTGELFF. Based on the CDR3 plus reference TRBV5-1 and TRBJ2-2, the full variable domain is KAGVTQTPRYLIKTRGQQVTLSCSPISGHRSVSWYQQTPGQGLQFLFEYFSETQRNKGNFPGRFSGRQFSNSRSEMNVSTLELGDSALYLCASSFSPSGGDTGELFFGEGSRLTVL.

This clone came up once. The rearrangement joins TRBV6-5 to TRBJ2-5, with D perhaps TRBD2 (7 bases). Per the germline V gene, CDR1 is MNHEY and CDR2 is SVGAGI. The ends were cut back, 6 bases at V and 5 bases at J, with 19 bases in the middle. The CDR3 has 15 residues. The chain's CDR3 is CASSRGGGGVETQYF. For the CDR3, the DNA is TGTGCCAGCAGCAGGGGCGGCGGGGGAGTGGAGACCCAGTACTTC.

The V and J genes are TRBV4-1 and TRBJ1-4; possible D gene TRBD1, 5 bases. Trimming took off 0 bases at V and 8 bases at J, with 13 bases between the two ends. The CDR3 is made up of 15 amino acids. Germline V gene sequence: CDR1 MGHRA, CDR2 YSYEKL. CDR3 in amino acids: CASSQDPGFGEKLFF. The CDR3, as DNA: TGCGCCAGCAGCCAAGATCCAGGGTTCGGGGAAAAACTGTTTTTT.

The chain joins TRBV19 to TRBJ2-7; D is unclear. CDR3 length equals 14 residues. The germline V gene has CDR1 LNHDA and CDR2 SQIVND (reference sequence). Trimming cost V 0 bases and J 0 bases, with 6 bases left between them. The CDR3 loop reads CASSIELASYEQYF. CDR3 DNA: TGTGCCAGTAGTATAGAGCTGGCCTCCTACGAGCAGTACTTC.

This clone was recorded at least ten times. The V gene is TRBV5-6, the J gene TRBJ2-1; 7 nucleotides line up with TRBD1. After removal of 4 bases from V and 3 bases from J, the junction contained 4 bases not matched to a gene. The CDR3 length is 14 residues. Germline CDR1 is SGHDT and CDR2 is YYEEEE. The CDR3 DNA sequence: TGTGCCAGCAGCGAGGGGACAGTCTACAATGAGCAGTTCTTC. This gives the protein CASSEGTVYNEQFF.